The 13 T cell receptor beta chains listed next were all sequenced from one sample in a study of beta chain features in type 1 diabetes. cDNA synthesis used the whole RNA isolate, giving expressed TCRB sequences. The table came from immunoSEQ multiplex PCR; TCRdb's copy has only in-frame clones and leaves some out. The sample consists of roughly 170,000 clones, more than 10% of them appearing once. Sequencing was performed on central memory CD4+ T cells from blood. These receptors all come from a woman between 18 and 30 years old in good health.

This clone has a handful of counts. The chain recombines TRBV19 with TRBJ1-1, with D possibly being TRBD1 (5 bases). Germline assignment: CDR1 LNHDA and CDR2 SQIVND (reference sequence). The CDR3 is 14 residues long. Trimming removed 7 bases at V and 7 bases at J, with 19 bases between. The CDR3 DNA reads TGTGCCAGTACTACGACCGGCGCGGGGGGTGAAGCTTTCTTT. Translation: CASTTTGAGGEAFF.

This clone was seen a handful of times. The gene calls are TRBV7-2 and TRBJ2-7, with TRBD1 identical over 9 bases. In germline, CDR1 is SGHTA, CDR2 FQGNSA. The CDR3 contains 18 residues. V lost 5 bases to trimming and J lost 5 bases; unmatched junction nucleotides: 19. CDR3 amino acids: CASSLQFVGSTGGNEQYF. The DNA for the CDR3 is TGTGCCAGCAGCCTCCAGTTCGTGGGCTCGACAGGGGGAAACGAGCAGTACTTC.

This clone was counted ten times or more. Within the sample, other DNA sequences also encode this same CDR3. The rearrangement uses TRBV30 and TRBJ1-5; possible D gene TRBD1, 5 bases. Trimming cost V 5 bases and J 1 base, with 9 bases left between them. CDR1 GTSNPN and CDR2 SVGIG come from the germline V gene (reference sequence). The CDR3 is 13 residues long. The CDR3 spells CAWGADSNQPQHF. CDR3 coding DNA: TGTGCCTGGGGGGCAGACAGCAATCAGCCCCAGCATTTT.

The chain employs TRBV2 and TRBJ2-3; TRBD1 matches at 12 bases. This CDR3 is 14 amino acids long. J was trimmed by 4 bases and V by 10 bases; bases with no gene match: 6. Germline values: CDR1 SNHLY, CDR2 FYNNEI. This CDR3 is CATVRDRGPDTQYF. In DNA form, the CDR3 reads TGTGCCACGGTGCGGGACAGGGGGCCAGATACGCAGTATTTT.

The V gene is TRBV4-1, the J gene TRBJ2-7, with TRBD2 identical over 9 bases. Germline values: CDR1 MGHRA, CDR2 YSYEKL. The junction had 9 bases not matched to a gene; V was cut back by 3 bases and J by 0 bases. CDR3 length: 17 residues. For the CDR3, the DNA is TGCGCCAGCAGCCATGATCCCGTTAGCGGGAGCTCCTACGAGCAGTACTTC. Protein product: CASSHDPVSGSSYEQYF.

This clone has more than one count but fewer than ten. The V call is TRBV28, the J call TRBJ1-2; D not resolved. The CDR3 loop spans 14 amino acids. Germline CDR1 is MDHEN and CDR2 is SYDVKM. V shed 6 bases and J shed 3 bases, with 14 bases lying between them. In nucleotides, the CDR3 is TGTGCCAGCAGCCTTTATACCAGTTACTATGGCTACACCTTC. It is translated as CASSLYTSYYGYTF.

This clone was seen more than once but under ten times. V and J are TRBV29-1 and TRBJ2-7, with 8 bases fitting TRBD1. The CDR3 has 14 residues. With V trimmed by 6 bases and J by 0 bases, 7 bases remained unmatched. CDR1 is SQVTM and CDR2 is ANQGSEA in the germline V gene. CDR3 sequence: CSVETGTGSYEQYF. The CDR3 DNA is TGCAGCGTGGAAACCGGGACAGGCTCCTACGAGCAGTACTTC.

The chain combines TRBV7-9 with TRBJ2-7; 7 bases are a match to TRBD1. CDR1 and CDR2 (germline): SEHNR, FQNEAQ (reference sequence). Trimming took 4 bases from V and 5 from J; bases not matched to a gene: 8. The CDR3 spans 14 residues. For the CDR3, the DNA is TGTGCCAGCAGCTCCACAGGGGTAATCGACGAGCAGTACTTC. Its translation: CASSSTGVIDEQYF.

This chain connects TRBV7-8 to TRBJ2-5; 8 nucleotides align to TRBD2. Trimming at V came to 2 bases and at J to 4 bases, leaving 6 bases not matched to a gene. CDR1 and CDR2 from the germline V gene are SGHVS and FQNEAQ. CDR3 length: 15 amino acids. CDR3 coding DNA: TGTGCCAGCAGCTTAAGCAGCGGGAGATCAGAGACCCAGTACTTC. As protein: CASSLSSGRSETQYF. Combining the CDR3 with reference TRBV7-8 and TRBJ2-5 gives the whole variable domain GAGVSQSPRYKVAKRGQDVALRCDPISGHVSLFWYQQALGQGPEFLTYFQNEAQLDKSGLPSDRFFAERPEGSVSTLKIQRTQQEDSAVYLCASSLSSGRSETQYFGPGTRLLVL.

This clone was counted only a few times. The chain employs TRBV6-5 and TRBJ2-6; perhaps TRBD2 as D (6 bases). The CDR3 loop spans 15 amino acids. Between the trimmed V and J ends, which lost 7 bases and 0 bases, there was a span of 10 bases. Germline CDR1 reads MNHEY; CDR2 reads SVGAGI. The CDR3 sequence is CASIAAYSGANVLTF. CDR3 in DNA: TGTGCCAGCATAGCGGCCTACTCTGGGGCCAACGTCCTGACTTTC.

This clone was seen only a few times. The chain is built from TRBV5-1 and TRBJ1-2; D unresolved. The V end was cut by 0 bases, the J end by 4 bases, with 10 bases between. CDR3 size: 14 residues. CDR1 and CDR2 from the germline V gene are SGHRS and YFSETQ. The CDR3 DNA sequence: TGCGCCAGCAGCTTGGAGAGAAGAAGCTATGGCTACACCTTC. Its translation: CASSLERRSYGYTF.

V gene TRBV13 combines with J gene TRBJ2-1; no clear D gene. Germline CDR1 PRHDT, CDR2 FYEKMQ (reference sequence). The ends were cut back, 3 bases at V and 12 bases at J, with 15 bases in the middle. The length of the CDR3 is 13 residues. This CDR3 is CASSFGQVQLQFF. The CDR3 region has the DNA TGTGCCAGCAGCTTCGGCCAGGTCCAGTTGCAGTTCTTC.

This clone has just one count. This chain links TRBV7-9 with TRBJ2-3, with unresolved D. This CDR3 has 13 residues. Looked up from germline, CDR1 is SEHNR and CDR2 is FQNEAQ (reference sequence). V lost 0 bases, J lost 6 bases, and 7 bases lay in between. This CDR3 is CASSLALSDTQYF. The CDR3 DNA reads TGTGCCAGCAGCTTAGCTCTGAGCGATACGCAGTATTTT.